These 9 T cell receptor beta chains were all obtained from the same sample, sequenced in a study of T cell responses to AZD1222 COVID-19 vaccine. Sequencing was performed with immunoSEQ multiplex PCR; in TCRdb, only in-frame clones are kept and a portion is missing. Here the sample spans about 150,000 clones, about nine tenths being singletons. Sequencing used peripheral blood, obtained 28 days after the second AZD1222 dose. All receptors derive from an adult who received the AZD1222 COVID-19 vaccine.

The J gene is TRBJ2-1, the V gene TRBV5-1; 12 nucleotides line up with TRBD2. CDR1 is SGHRS, CDR2 YFSETQ, per germline. Trimming removed 0 bases from V and 9 bases from J; junction bases left unmatched: 7. This CDR3 is 16 amino acids long. CDR3 sequence: CASSLGPSGRAGEQFF. CDR3 bases: TGCGCCAGCAGCTTGGGGCCTAGCGGGAGGGCCGGTGAGCAGTTCTTC.

The chain joins TRBV18 to TRBJ2-3; D uncertain. The V gene lost 6 bases and the J gene lost 0 bases, with 13 bases spanning the gap. Germline CDR1 and CDR2: KGHSH and LQKENI. The CDR3 runs to 15 residues. CDR3 in amino acids: CASSPLRSSTDTQYF. As DNA, the CDR3 is TGTGCCAGCTCTCCTCTCCGTTCTAGCACAGATACGCAGTATTTT.

This chain uses TRBV7-8 with TRBJ2-5; a possible D gene is TRBD1 (6 bases). Trimming took off 7 bases at V and 2 bases at J, with 23 bases between the two ends. The CDR3 consists of 17 residues. CDR1 SGHVS and CDR2 FQNEAQ come from the germline V gene. The CDR3 coding sequence is TGTGCCAGCAACGTTCACAACTACAGGGACCTACAAGAGACCCAGTACTTC. The encoded protein is CASNVHNYRDLQETQYF.

The chain employs TRBV29-1 and TRBJ1-5; TRBD1 matches at 8 bases. J was trimmed by 5 bases and V by 5 bases; bases with no gene match: 2. CDR1 and CDR2 (germline): SQVTM, ANQGSEA. CDR3 length equals 12 residues. The CDR3 coding sequence is TGCAGCGTTAAACAGGGGGATCAGCCCCAGCATTTT. Its translation: CSVKQGDQPQHF.

The gene calls are TRBV7-6 and TRBJ2-1; 7 bases line up with TRBD1. This CDR3 has 17 residues. J was trimmed by 0 bases and V by 1 base; bases with no gene match: 6. Germline V gives CDR1 SGHVS, CDR2 FNYEAQ. The CDR3 spells CASSLVLQGSSYNEQFF. CDR3 coding DNA: TGTGCCAGCAGCTTAGTCTTACAGGGGAGCTCCTACAATGAGCAGTTCTTC.

A remark on this clone: The sample contains more than one DNA sequence encoding this CDR3. The CDR3 reads CASSLLGDYEQYF. The CDR3 DNA sequence: TGCGCCAGCAGCTTGTTGGGGGACTACGAGCAGTACTTC. The gene calls are TRBV5-1 and TRBJ2-7; D may be TRBD1 or TRBD2 (5 bases each). Trimming removed 1 base from V and 3 bases from J, with 8 bases in between. This CDR3 has 13 residues. The germline V gene has CDR1 SGHRS and CDR2 YFSETQ.

The chain carries TRBV28 and TRBJ2-7; D gene uncertain. CDR1 and CDR2 (germline): MDHEN, SYDVKM. V shed 5 bases and J shed 6 bases, with 8 bases lying between them. The length of the CDR3 is 11 residues. CDR3 in amino acids: CASSPLREQYF. The CDR3, as DNA: TGTGCCAGCAGTCCCCTCCGCGAGCAGTACTTC.

CDR3 DNA: TGTGCCAGCAGCTCGGACAGGGAGTACGAAAAACTGTTTTTT. Amino acid sequence: CASSSDREYEKLFF. V and J are TRBV7-8 and TRBJ1-4; 8 bases are shared with TRBD1. V was clipped by 4 bases and J by 8 bases; unmatched bases: 6. CDR3 length equals 14 residues. Germline V gene lookup returns CDR1 SGHVS and CDR2 FQNEAQ. The full variable domain, in which reference TRBV7-8 and TRBJ1-4 provide the parts outside the CDR3, is GAGVSQSPRYKVAKRGQDVALRCDPISGHVSLFWYQQALGQGPEFLTYFQNEAQLDKSGLPSDRFFAERPEGSVSTLKIQRTQQEDSAVYLCASSSDREYEKLFFGSGTQLSVL.

This clone appeared a single time. The chain is built from TRBV5-6 and TRBJ2-3; D gene ambiguous. Germline V lookup: CDR1 SGHDT, CDR2 YYEEEE. The length of the CDR3 is 14 residues. The V gene lost 4 bases and the J gene lost 1 base, with 10 bases spanning the gap. The DNA of the CDR3 is TGTGCCAGCAGCGTTGTTGTGCGCACAGATACGCAGTATTTT. Translating gives CASSVVVRTDTQYF.